The next 26 T cell receptor beta chains were all read from a single sample in a study of blood T cell repertoires in COVID-19. Sequencing used immunoSEQ multiplex PCR; TCRdb keeps in-frame clones, though not all of them. This table holds over 150,000 clones, less than 90% found once. Sequenced material: PBMCs or T cells enriched from blood (not recorded which). The receptors stem from a woman in her 50s who had recovered from COVID-19.

This chain connects TRBV29-1 to TRBJ2-6; D not certain. The CDR3 has 14 amino acids. V was shortened by 1 base and J by 0 bases, with 4 bases between the two germline ends. CDR1 and CDR2 from the germline V gene are SQVTM and ANQGSEA. CDR3 coding DNA: TGCAGCGTTGAAGTAAACTCTGGGGCCAACGTCCTGACTTTC. This codes for CSVEVNSGANVLTF.

The V and J genes are TRBV6-2 or TRBV6-3 and TRBJ1-5, with D possibly TRBD1 on 6 matching bases. Trimming removed 6 bases at V and 9 bases at J, with 15 bases between. Germline V lookup: CDR1 MNHEY, CDR2 SVGEGT. There are 13 residues in the CDR3. This chain's CDR3 is CASSPGTLGPQHF. The CDR3 DNA is TGTGCCAGCAGCCCCGGGACACTCGGGCCCCAGCATTTT.

Only one count was recorded for this clone. The V call is TRBV11-2, the J call TRBJ2-1, with 9 bases aligning to TRBD2. Unmatched junction bases numbered 13, after V lost 3 bases and J lost 10 bases. The CDR3 length is 16 residues. CDR1 and CDR2 from the germline V gene are SGHAT and FQNNGV. The CDR3 spells CASSFSRGSGSGEQFF. The CDR3 region has the DNA TGTGCCAGCAGCTTCTCCCGGGGTAGCGGGAGCGGAGAGCAGTTCTTC.

V gene TRBV11-2 combines with J gene TRBJ2-2; D gene ambiguous. The CDR3 runs 12 residues. V lost 5 bases to trimming and J lost 6 bases, with 7 bases between them. Per germline, CDR1 SGHAT and CDR2 FQNNGV. The CDR3 is CASSPRSGELFF. For the CDR3, the DNA is TGTGCCAGCAGCCCCCGGTCCGGGGAGCTGTTTTTT.

The V call is TRBV10-1, the J call TRBJ1-2, with 7 bases fitting TRBD1. Looked up from germline, CDR1 is WNHNN and CDR2 is SYGVQD (reference sequence). The CDR3 runs to 13 residues. The junction had 5 bases not matched to a gene; V was cut back by 6 bases and J by 4 bases. CDR3 protein: CASSPGTAYGYTF. DNA for the CDR3: TGCGCCAGCAGCCCCGGGACAGCCTATGGCTACACCTTC.

The rearrangement joins TRBV18 to TRBJ2-7, with no clear D. This CDR3 is 14 amino acids long. Trimming took 0 bases from V and 2 from J, leaving 8 bases between them. In germline, CDR1 is KGHSH, CDR2 LQKENI. The CDR3 sequence is CASSPPGRTYEQYF. The CDR3 DNA sequence: TGTGCCAGCTCACCACCGGGCAGAACCTACGAGCAGTACTTC.

This clone showed up just once. The chain combines TRBV15 with TRBJ1-4; D unclear. Trimming stripped 0 bases from V and 8 bases from J, with 13 bases between. There are 15 residues in the CDR3. CDR1 and CDR2 from the germline V gene are LNHNV and YYDKDF (reference sequence). CDR3 amino acids: CATSRDMRDPEKLFF. Written as DNA, the CDR3 is TGTGCCACCAGCAGAGATATGAGGGATCCGGAAAAACTGTTTTTT.

The rearrangement joins TRBV18 to TRBJ1-2, with a tentative D call TRBD1 (5 bases). V lost 2 bases and J 0 bases, leaving 7 bases between the germline ends. Germline CDR1 is KGHSH and CDR2 is LQKENI. The CDR3 loop spans 14 amino acids. CDR3 nucleotide sequence: TGTGCCAGCTCACCAGCGACAGCTAACTATGGCTACACCTTC. Encoded protein: CASSPATANYGYTF. Variable domain in full (rest from reference TRBV18 and TRBJ1-2): NAGVMQNPRHLVRRRGQEARLRCSPMKGHSHVYWYRQLPEEGLKFMVYLQKENIIDESGMPKERFSAEFPKEGPSILRIQQVVRGDSAAYFCASSPATANYGYTFGSGTRLTVV.

The chain employs TRBV5-1 and TRBJ2-3; 7 bases are shared with TRBD2. The CDR3 runs 14 residues. Germline loops: CDR1 SGHRS, CDR2 YFSETQ. Trimming at V came to 6 bases and at J to 3 bases, leaving 7 bases not matched to a gene. DNA of the CDR3: TGCGCCAGCAACGTAGGCGGGAGTACAGATACGCAGTATTTT. Protein product: CASNVGGSTDTQYF.

CDR3 nucleotides: TGTGCCAGCAGTCCGGGACTAGCGGGATCCTTACTACGAGGGCAGTACTTC. Amino acid sequence: CASSPGLAGSLLRGQYF. The gene calls are TRBV11-2 and TRBJ2-7, with 13 positions matching TRBD2. Germline V gene data show CDR1 as SGHAT and CDR2 as FQNNGV. The CDR3 runs 17 residues. Trimming took 6 bases from V and 9 from J; bases not matched to a gene: 17.

The rearrangement links TRBV27 to TRBJ1-2, with a tentative D call TRBD1 (6 bases). The germline CDR1 and CDR2 sequences are MNHEY and SMNVEV (reference sequence). The CDR3 spans 14 residues. With 5 bases removed from V and 3 bases from J, the gap between germline ends came to 13 bases. CDR3 bases: TGTGCCAGCAGTCCGGACGGGACACACTATGGCTACACCTTC. Protein sequence: CASSPDGTHYGYTF.

The chain joins TRBV4-1 to TRBJ2-4, with a weak D call TRBD1 (6 bases). Germline V CDR1 and CDR2: MGHRA, YSYEKL. The CDR3 loop spans 18 amino acids. V lost 0 bases, J lost 1 base, and 16 bases lay in between. The CDR3 sequence: CASSQDRQQGPAKNIQYF. The CDR3 nucleotides are TGCGCCAGCAGCCAAGATAGACAACAGGGCCCCGCCAAAAACATTCAGTACTTC.

This clone showed up just once. This chain joins TRBV19 and TRBJ2-7; TRBD1 aligns across 9 bases. The CDR3 consists of 15 residues. Per germline, CDR1 LNHDA and CDR2 SQIVND (reference sequence). The V segment lost 1 base and the J segment 6 bases; nucleotides outside the gene matches: 7. This CDR3 reads CASSIVRTGVGEQYF. CDR3 DNA: TGTGCCAGTAGTATAGTGAGGACAGGGGTCGGCGAGCAGTACTTC.

CDR3 region: CASRISREVHEQYF. The CDR3 DNA reads TGTGCCAGCAGAATATCCAGGGAGGTCCACGAGCAGTACTTC. The chain couples TRBV27 to TRBJ2-7; D may be TRBD2 (6 bases). V was shortened by 6 bases and J by 5 bases, with 17 bases between the two germline ends. There are 14 residues in the CDR3. Germline V gene data show CDR1 as MNHEY and CDR2 as SMNVEV (reference sequence).

The J gene is TRBJ2-1, the V gene TRBV9, with 10 positions matching TRBD2. The CDR3 sequence is 16 residues long. V trimming: 0 bases; J trimming: 5 bases; junction bases outside the gene matches: 5. Germline CDR1 reads SGDLS; CDR2 reads YYNGEE. In DNA, the CDR3 is TGTGCCAGCAGCGTAGCGAGCGGGAGGGCCAACAATGAGCAGTTCTTC. This sequence encodes CASSVASGRANNEQFF. Full variable domain (outside the CDR3, taken from reference TRBV9 and TRBJ2-1): DSGVTQTPKHLITATGQRVTLRCSPRSGDLSVYWYQQSLDQGLQFLIQYYNGEERAKGNILERFSAQQFPDLHSELNLSSLELGDSALYFCASSVASGRANNEQFFGPGTRLTVL.

The gene calls are TRBV7-9 and TRBJ1-2, with TRBD1 identical over 9 bases. From germline, CDR1 is SEHNR and CDR2 FQNEAQ (reference sequence). The V gene end was trimmed by 1 base and the J gene end by 6 bases; junction bases not matched to a gene: 3. The CDR3 is made up of 14 amino acids. The CDR3 DNA reads TGTGCCAGCAGCTTAGGCGGGACAGGGAATGGCTACACCTTC. Residues: CASSLGGTGNGYTF.

V and J are TRBV7-2 and TRBJ2-3; 9 bases line up with TRBD2. Trimming at V came to 1 base and at J to 5 bases, leaving 7 bases not matched to a gene. The CDR3 spans 16 residues. Per germline, CDR1 SGHTA and CDR2 FQGNSA. The CDR3 bases are TGTGCCAGCAGCTTAGTATTAGCGGGAGCGGGAGATACGCAGTATTTT. This codes for CASSLVLAGAGDTQYF.

This chain joins TRBV5-4 and TRBJ2-7; D is undetermined. This CDR3 spans 13 amino acids. Trimming pared 1 base from V and 4 bases from J, leaving 9 bases between. The germline V gene encodes CDR1 SGHNT and CDR2 YYREEE (reference sequence). CDR3 DNA sequence: TGTGCCAGCAGCTTGCCCGGAGTATACGAGCAGTACTTC. Residues: CASSLPGVYEQYF.

This sequence joins TRBV29-1 and TRBJ2-4, with 8 positions matching TRBD1. The V gene's germline CDR1 is SQVTM and CDR2 ANQGSEA. CDR3 length: 16 residues. J lost 1 base, V lost 3 bases, and 8 bases had no gene match. The CDR3 loop is CSVEDRASLAKNIQYF. Written as DNA, the CDR3 is TGCAGCGTTGAGGACAGGGCCTCCTTGGCCAAAAACATTCAGTACTTC.

This clone was detected only once. The V and J genes are TRBV3-1 (or the pseudogene TRBV3-2) and TRBJ1-5; 9 nucleotides agree with TRBD1. CDR3 size: 17 residues. From germline, CDR1 is LGHDT and CDR2 YNNKEL (reference sequence). Losses at the gene ends were 4 bases for V and 3 bases for J; bases not matched to a gene: 10. CDR3 residues: CASSPWTGDKFNQPQHF. Here the CDR3 DNA reads TGTGCCAGCAGCCCATGGACAGGGGACAAGTTCAATCAGCCCCAGCATTTT.

Regarding this clone: The junction shows a germline mismatch at one end, possibly a read error. The CDR3: CASSIGGRRGETQYF. The CDR3 nucleotides are TGTGCTAGCAGCATCGGCGGGAGGAGGGGAGAGACCCAGTACTTC. This chain joins TRBV7-7 and TRBJ2-5; TRBD2 matches at 8 bases. The CDR3 covers 15 residues. Germline CDR1 and CDR2: SSHAT and FNYEAQ (reference sequence).

CDR3 sequence reads: CATSDLGIPSGRQGEQFF. CDR3 DNA sequence: TGTGCCACCAGTGATTTAGGAATCCCTAGCGGGAGGCAAGGTGAGCAGTTCTTC. This sequence joins TRBV24-1 and TRBJ2-1; 11 nucleotides match TRBD2. With 1 base clipped from V and 9 bases from J, the junction kept 13 bases outside the gene matches. Per the germline V gene, CDR1 is KGHDR and CDR2 is SFDVKD. The CDR3 has 18 residues.

This clone is a singleton in its sample. The chain links TRBV28 to TRBJ1-2, with D tentatively TRBD1 (5 bases). CDR1 is MDHEN, CDR2 SYDVKM, per germline. Trimming removed 3 bases from V and 4 bases from J, with 9 bases in between. The CDR3 spans 13 residues. The CDR3 here is CASSFGGAYGYTF. CDR3 bases: TGTGCCAGCAGTTTTGGAGGGGCCTATGGCTACACCTTC.

The CDR3: CASSLRRDRNYGYTF. CDR3 DNA: TGTGCCAGCAGCTTACGCCGGGACAGGAACTATGGCTACACCTTC. This chain joins TRBV11-3 and TRBJ1-2; 8 bases map to TRBD1. The CDR3 has 15 residues. Germline CDR1 and CDR2: SGHNT and YENEEA. V was clipped by 2 bases and J by 2 bases; unmatched bases: 4.

About this clone: One end of the junction is discordant with germline, which a read error may explain. The chain combines TRBV30 with TRBJ1-4; 9 positions agree with TRBD1. In germline, CDR1 is GTSNPN, CDR2 SVGIG (reference sequence). The CDR3 totals 13 residues. Here the CDR3 reads CAWSPGQGERWGF. The DNA for the CDR3 is TGTGCCTGGAGTCCGGGACAGGGCGAAAGGTGGGGTTTT.

The chain joins TRBV4-3 to TRBJ2-7; D call uncertain. The CDR3 extends over 14 amino acids. CDR1 is LGHNA and CDR2 is YSLEER in the germline V gene. The ends were cut back, 4 bases at V and 6 bases at J, with 16 bases in the middle. DNA for the CDR3: TGCGCCAGCAGCCCCCGGTGGAGTCTGGGCGAGCAGTACTTC. This encodes CASSPRWSLGEQYF.